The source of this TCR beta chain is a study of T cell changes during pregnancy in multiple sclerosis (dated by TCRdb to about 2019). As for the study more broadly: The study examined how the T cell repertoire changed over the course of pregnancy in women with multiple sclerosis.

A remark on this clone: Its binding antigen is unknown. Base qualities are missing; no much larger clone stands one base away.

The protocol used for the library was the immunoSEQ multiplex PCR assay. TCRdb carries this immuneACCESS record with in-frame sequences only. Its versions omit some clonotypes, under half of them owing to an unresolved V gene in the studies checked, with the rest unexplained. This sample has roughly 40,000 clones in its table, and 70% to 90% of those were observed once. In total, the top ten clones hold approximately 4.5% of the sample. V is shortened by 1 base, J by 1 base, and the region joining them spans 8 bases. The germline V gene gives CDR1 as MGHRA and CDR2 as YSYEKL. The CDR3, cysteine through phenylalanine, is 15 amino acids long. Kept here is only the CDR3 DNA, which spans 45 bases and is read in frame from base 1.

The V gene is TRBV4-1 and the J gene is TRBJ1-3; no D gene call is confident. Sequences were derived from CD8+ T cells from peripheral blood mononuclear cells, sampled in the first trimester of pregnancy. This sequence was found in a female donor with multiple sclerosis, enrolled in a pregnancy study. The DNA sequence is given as TGCGCCAGCAGCCAAGCTGGAGGGTCTGGAAACACCATATATTTT. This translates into CASSQAGGSGNTIYF.